Each of the 5 T cell receptor beta chains below was sequenced from the same sample in a study of shared clonotypes between healthy human individuals. TCRdb's table, derived via immunoSEQ multiplex PCR, lists solely in-frame clones and lacks some. The sample contains hundreds of thousands of clones, approximately 96% of which appear only once. Naive CD8 isolation took CD45RO-negative cells positively selected for CCR7 and excluded terminally differentiated effector memory CD45RA+ cells. Sequencing used naive CD8+ T cells sorted from blood. The receptor source for this set is a woman between 25 and 40 years old in good health.

The rearrangement uses TRBV15 and TRBJ2-5, with 7 nucleotides matching TRBD2. The CDR3 length is 16 residues. CDR1 and CDR2 (germline): LNHNV, YYDKDF (reference sequence). Trimming at V came to 0 bases and at J to 5 bases, leaving 9 bases not matched to a gene. In DNA form, the CDR3 reads TGTGCCACCAGCAGAGAACGTGCGGGGGTGTGGGAGACCCAGTACTTC. It encodes CATSRERAGVWETQYF.

V gene TRBV27 combines with J gene TRBJ2-1, with 7 bases identical to TRBD2. The CDR3 runs to 15 residues. Trimming took 5 bases from V and 7 from J; bases not matched to a gene: 11. CDR1 MNHEY and CDR2 SMNVEV come from the germline V gene (reference sequence). CDR3 residues: CASSPLPPGGNEQFF. As DNA, the CDR3 is TGTGCCAGCAGTCCCTTACCCCCGGGGGGTAATGAGCAGTTCTTC.

The chain couples TRBV9 to TRBJ2-1, with D uncertain. Germline V gene lookup returns CDR1 SGDLS and CDR2 YYNGEE. Trimming stripped 3 bases from V and 2 bases from J, with 6 bases between. The CDR3 is 13 residues long. The CDR3 sequence is CASSGAPYNEQFF. In nucleotides, the CDR3 is TGTGCCAGCAGCGGGGCGCCCTACAATGAGCAGTTCTTC. The variable domain in full, completed from reference TRBV9 and TRBJ2-1, reads DSGVTQTPKHLITATGQRVTLRCSPRSGDLSVYWYQQSLDQGLQFLIQYYNGEERAKGNILERFSAQQFPDLHSELNLSSLELGDSALYFCASSGAPYNEQFFGPGTRLTVL.

The gene calls are TRBV9 and TRBJ1-2, with 8 bases identical to TRBD1. The germline CDR1 and CDR2 sequences are SGDLS and YYNGEE. J gave up 5 bases and V 3 bases, and 9 bases lay outside the gene matches. The CDR3 runs to 15 residues. The CDR3 bases are TGTGCCAGCAGCGGACTTGGGACAGGAGTATATGGCTACACCTTC. It translates to CASSGLGTGVYGYTF.

This sequence joins TRBV19 and TRBJ2-7; D unresolved. The CDR3 is 16 amino acids. Trimming left V 0 bases short and J 2 bases short, with 14 bases between. CDR1 LNHDA and CDR2 SQIVND come from the germline V gene (reference sequence). CDR3 nucleotide sequence: TGTGCCAGTAGTATAGATACGGAACACATCACCTACGAGCAGTACTTC. Its protein product is CASSIDTEHITYEQYF. The full variable domain, completed using reference TRBV19 and TRBJ2-7, is DGGITQSPKYLFRKEGQNVTLSCEQNLNHDAMYWYRQDPGQGLRLIYYSQIVNDFQKGDIAEGYSVSREKKESFPLTVTSAQKNPTAFYLCASSIDTEHITYEQYFGPGTRLTVT.